This TCR beta chain was found in a study of T cells after somatic rescue of genetic block. V trimming: 3 bases; J trimming: 6 bases; junction bases outside the gene matches: 14. CDR3 length: 15 amino acids. The germline CDR1 and CDR2 sequences are SQVTM and ANQGSEA. TCRdb's copy holds only in-frame clones and misses some; the assay was immunoSEQ multiplex PCR. The table has 85,000 to 90,000 clones, over 80% seen once. The rearrangement links TRBV29-1 to TRBJ2-7; 7 positions agree with TRBD1. The source is a young woman. Sequences were obtained from peripheral blood mononuclear cells (PBMCs). The CDR3 is CSVENPGTEGREQYF. The CDR3 bases are TGCAGCGTTGAGAACCCCGGGACAGAGGGTCGCGAGCAGTACTTC.